The source of this TCR beta chain is a study of blood T cell repertoires in COVID-19. Study as a whole: COVID-19 samples collected from the United States, Italy and Spain covered acute and convalescent phases.

TCRdb's copy holds only in-frame clones and misses some; the assay was immunoSEQ multiplex PCR. Of over 200,000 clones in the sample, roughly four fifths were seen once. This study enrolled people aged 18 to 89 from under 25 US geographic areas. V gave up 5 bases and J gave up 7 bases, with 11 bases separating them. The germline gives CDR1 SGHAT, CDR2 FQNNGV. The CDR3 has 12 residues. This sequence originates from a man aged 40-49 years who had recovered from COVID-19. The material sequenced was PBMCs or T cells enriched from blood (not recorded which). V is TRBV11-2 and J is TRBJ1-2; the D is unclear. The CDR3 DNA sequence: TGTGCCAGCAGCGCTAGCCGGACTGGCTACACCTTC. It encodes CASSASRTGYTF.